Here is one T cell receptor beta chain with its context. V shed 0 bases and J shed 0 bases, with 14 bases lying between them. CDR3 length: 17 amino acids. Germline-derived CDR1 and CDR2 are SGHTA and FQGNSA. The data belong to a study of cytomegalovirus exposure and HLA in healthy donors. The study ran its PCR with 60 Vbeta and 13 Jbeta primers. Clones were sequenced by immunoSEQ multiplex PCR, and TCRdb holds only the in-frame ones, with some missing. This table has 200,000 or so clones, approximately 81% appearing once. V and J are TRBV7-2 and TRBJ1-1, with D unclear. Material for sequencing was PBMCs. This receptor was taken from a woman aged 18-29 years in good health and CMV-seropositive. The CDR3 loop reads CASSLALPASMNTEAFF. The DNA for the CDR3 is TGTGCCAGCAGCTTAGCGCTCCCAGCTAGCATGAACACTGAAGCTTTCTTT.